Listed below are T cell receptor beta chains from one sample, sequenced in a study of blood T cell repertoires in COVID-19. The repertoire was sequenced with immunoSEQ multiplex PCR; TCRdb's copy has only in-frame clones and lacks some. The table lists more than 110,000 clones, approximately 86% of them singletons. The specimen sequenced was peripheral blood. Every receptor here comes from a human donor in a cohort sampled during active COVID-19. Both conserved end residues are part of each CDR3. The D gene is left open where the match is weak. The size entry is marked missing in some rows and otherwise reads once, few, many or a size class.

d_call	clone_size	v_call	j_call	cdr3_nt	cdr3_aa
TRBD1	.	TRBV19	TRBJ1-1	TGTGCCACCGGCCCGTGGACAGGGTTTGAAGCTTTCTTT	CATGPWTGFEAFF
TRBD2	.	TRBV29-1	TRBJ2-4	TGCAGCGTTGGTAGTGTAGCGGGAGGGTTTGGGGACATTCAGTACTTC	CSVGSVAGGFGDIQYF
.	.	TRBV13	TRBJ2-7	TGTGCCAGCAGCAAGGATCAGACTTACGAGCAGTACTTC	CASSKDQTYEQYF
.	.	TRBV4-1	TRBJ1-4	TGCGCCAGCAGCCATGTACAGGGAGGGACTAATGAAAAACTGTTTTTT	CASSHVQGGTNEKLFF
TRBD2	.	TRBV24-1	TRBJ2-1	TGTGCCACCAGTGATTTCGGAGTAGCGGGAGGTGAGGAGCAGTTCTTC	CATSDFGVAGGEEQFF
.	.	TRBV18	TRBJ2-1	TGTGCCAGCTCACCACCCGGACTGGCTGGAGGTATGTTCTTC	CASSPPGLAGGMFF
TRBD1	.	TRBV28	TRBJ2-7	TGTGCCAGCAGTTTTAGTGGGCGTGGACAGGGGTCCTACGAGCAGTACTTC	CASSFSGRGQGSYEQYF
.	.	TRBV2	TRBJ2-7	TGTGCCAGCAGTGACCCCCCGGCGGGCAACACCTACGAGCAGTACTTC	CASSDPPAGNTYEQYF
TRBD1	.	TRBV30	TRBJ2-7	TGTGCCTGGAGCGGGACAGGGACGGCAGCGTACTTC	CAWSGTGTAAYF
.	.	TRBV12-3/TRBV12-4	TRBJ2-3	TGTGCCAGCAGTTTTCAGGCAGATACGCAGTATTTT	CASSFQADTQYF
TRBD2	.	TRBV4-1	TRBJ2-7	TGCGCCAGCAGCCAAGAATTCCCGGGACTAGCGGGAGACGAGCAGTACTTC	CASSQEFPGLAGDEQYF
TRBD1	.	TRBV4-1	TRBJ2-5	TGCGCCAGCAGCCAAGGGACAGGGGGCGAGACCCAGTACTTC	CASSQGTGGETQYF
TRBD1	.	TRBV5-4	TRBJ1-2	TGTGCCAGCAGCCCGGGACAGATTGTTAACTATGGCTACACCTTC	CASSPGQIVNYGYTF
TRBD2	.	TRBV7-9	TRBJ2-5	TGTGCCAGCAGCTTAGGACTAGCGGGAGGGCCGAAAGAGACCCAGTACTTC	CASSLGLAGGPKETQYF
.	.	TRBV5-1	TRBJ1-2	TGCGCCAGCAGCCCCGACACAGGGAACTATGGCTACACCTTC	CASSPDTGNYGYTF
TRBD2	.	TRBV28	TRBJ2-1	TGTGCCAGCTTTTCAGTACTAGCGGAAAAAACTTACAATGAGCAGTTCTTC	CASFSVLAEKTYNEQFF
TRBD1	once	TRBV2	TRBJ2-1	TGTGCCAGCAGGAGACAGGGGAGTTACAATGAGCAGTTCTTC	CASRRQGSYNEQFF
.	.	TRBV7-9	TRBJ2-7	TGTGCCAGCAGCCCCAGGGGGGACTACGAGCAGTACTTC	CASSPRGDYEQYF
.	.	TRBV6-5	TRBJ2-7	TGTGCCAGCAGCGAGGGAAGGGCTAGCGCCTACGAGCAGTACTTC	CASSEGRASAYEQYF
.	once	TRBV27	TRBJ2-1	TGTGCCAGTGGGACAGAGCAGTTCTTC	CASGTEQFF
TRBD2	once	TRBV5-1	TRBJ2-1	TGCGCCAGCAGTTCACTCAGCGGGGCGAACAATGAGCAGTTCTTC	CASSSLSGANNEQFF
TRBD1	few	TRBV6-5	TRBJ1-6	TGTGCCAGCAGGCCCGGGACAGGGTATAATTCACCCCTCCACTTT	CASRPGTGYNSPLHF
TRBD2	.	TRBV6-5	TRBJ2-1	TGTGCCAGCAGTTCCCCACTAGCGGGGGTAAACAATGAGCAGTTCTTC	CASSSPLAGVNNEQFF
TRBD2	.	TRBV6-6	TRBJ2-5	TGTGCCAGCAGCGGTAACCCTAGGAGCGGGAGTGGGGGGGGGCAAGAGACCCAGTACTTC	CASSGNPRSGSGGGQETQYF
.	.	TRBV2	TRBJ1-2	TGTGCCAGCAGTGAAGTCAGATTCTATGGCTACACCTTC	CASSEVRFYGYTF
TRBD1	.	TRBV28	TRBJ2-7	TGTGCCAGCAGTTCCTACGACAGGGAAATCTACGAGCAGTACTTC	CASSSYDREIYEQYF
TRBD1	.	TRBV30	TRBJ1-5	TGTGCCTGGAGTGTAAACAGGGGGATGACTTATAGCAATCAGCCCCAGCATTTT	CAWSVNRGMTYSNQPQHF
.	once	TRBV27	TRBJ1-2	TGTGCCAGCACCCCGCCTGATGGACAGAGCAACTATGGCTACACCTTC	CASTPPDGQSNYGYTF
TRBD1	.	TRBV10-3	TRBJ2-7	TGTGCCATCAACCAGGGACAGGGGTCCCACGAGCAGTACTTC	CAINQGQGSHEQYF
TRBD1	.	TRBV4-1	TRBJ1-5	TGCGCCAGCAGCATAATGACAGGGACCCGCAATCAGCCCCAGCATTTT	CASSIMTGTRNQPQHF
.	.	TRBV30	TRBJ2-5	TGTGCCTGGACAAGAGGGTACCAAGAGACCCAGTACTTC	CAWTRGYQETQYF
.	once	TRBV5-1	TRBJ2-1	TGCGCCAGCGGCCTAAGACTTAGCTACGGTGAGCAGTTCTTC	CASGLRLSYGEQFF
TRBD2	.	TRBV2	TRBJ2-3	TGTGCCAGCAGTGGGAACGCGGGGGGGCGGACAGATACGCAGTATTTT	CASSGNAGGRTDTQYF
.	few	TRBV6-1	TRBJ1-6	TGTGCCAGCAGTGAAGGGGGGGGCCCCTATAATTCACCCCTCCACTTT	CASSEGGGPYNSPLHF
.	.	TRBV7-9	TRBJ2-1	TGTGCCTATACAGGGCTAGCACACAATGAGCAGTTCTTC	CAYTGLAHNEQFF
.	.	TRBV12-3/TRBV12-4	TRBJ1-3	TGTGCCAGCAGTCACAGGGGAAACACCATATATTTT	CASSHRGNTIYF
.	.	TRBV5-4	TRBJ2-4	TGTGCCAGCAGCTTCGACAGCAGCAAAAACATTCAGTACTTC	CASSFDSSKNIQYF
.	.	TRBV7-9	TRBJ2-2	TGTGCCAGCAGCTTAGTTGGACAGTTAGAGACCGGGGAGCTGTTTTTT	CASSLVGQLETGELFF
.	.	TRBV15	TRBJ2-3	TGTGCCACCAGCAGAGAGCGGGGTGGTGGGGCACAGAGGAATACGCAGTATTTT	CATSRERGGGAQRNTQYF
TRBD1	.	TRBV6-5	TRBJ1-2	TGTGCCAGCAGTTACTCGGCAGGGCAGGGGGCTTCTGGCTACACCTTC	CASSYSAGQGASGYTF
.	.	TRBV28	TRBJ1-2	TGTGCCAGCAGTCACGGGGGGCAGGTCTATGGCTACACCTTC	CASSHGGQVYGYTF
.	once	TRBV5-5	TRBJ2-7	TGTGCCAGCAGTGGACATGGATCCTACGAGCAGTACTTC	CASSGHGSYEQYF
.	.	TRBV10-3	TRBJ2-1	TGTGCCATCGGCCAGGACAATGAGCAGTTCTTC	CAIGQDNEQFF
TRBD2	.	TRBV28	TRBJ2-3	TGTGCCAGCAGACCCTCGGGGGGAGATACGCAGTATTTT	CASRPSGGDTQYF
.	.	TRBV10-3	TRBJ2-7	TGTGCCATCGCCATGGAGGGCCTGAGGGAGCAGTACTTC	CAIAMEGLREQYF
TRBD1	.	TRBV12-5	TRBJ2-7	TGTGCTACGTCCGGGACAGAACCCTACGAGCAGTACTTC	CATSGTEPYEQYF
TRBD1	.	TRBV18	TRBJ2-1	TGTGCCAGCTCACCATTGACTTCCGGACAGGATACGGATGAGCAGTTCTTC	CASSPLTSGQDTDEQFF
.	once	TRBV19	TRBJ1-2	TGTGCCACAGAACCGGGACAACAACGTGGCTACACCTTC	CATEPGQQRGYTF
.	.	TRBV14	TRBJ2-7	TGTGCCAGCAGTCAAGAAGGGGGTTTCTCCTACGAGCAGTACTTC	CASSQEGGFSYEQYF
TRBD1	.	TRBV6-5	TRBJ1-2	TGTGCCAGCAGTTACTCGACAGGGGCTGGCTACACCTTC	CASSYSTGAGYTF
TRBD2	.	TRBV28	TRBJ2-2	TGTGCCAGCAGGACACTCAGACTAGCGGGGAACACCGGGGAGCTGTTTTTT	CASRTLRLAGNTGELFF
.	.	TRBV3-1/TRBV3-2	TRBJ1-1	TGTGCCAGCAGCCTAAGGGGGAACACTGAAGCTTTCTTT	CASSLRGNTEAFF
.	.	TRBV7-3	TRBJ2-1	TGTGCCAGCAGCTTAATCCAGGCCTCCTACAATGAGCAGTTCTTC	CASSLIQASYNEQFF
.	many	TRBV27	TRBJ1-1	TGTGCCAGCAGTTTACAGGGGCTGAACACTGAAGCTTTCTTT	CASSLQGLNTEAFF
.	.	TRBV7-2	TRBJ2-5	TGTGCCAGCAGCTTAAGGGAGGCGGGGTTTGATGGGGAGACCCAGTACTTC	CASSLREAGFDGETQYF
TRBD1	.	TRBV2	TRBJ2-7	TGTGCCAGCAGTGAACCAGGGGACAGGGACGAGCAGTACTTC	CASSEPGDRDEQYF
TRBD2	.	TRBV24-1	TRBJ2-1	TGTGCCACCAGTGATTCCGGGACTAGCGGGAGCTATGAGCAGTTCTTC	CATSDSGTSGSYEQFF
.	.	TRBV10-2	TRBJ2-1	TGCGCCAGCACGGGGGGCTTGGATGAGCAGTTCTTC	CASTGGLDEQFF
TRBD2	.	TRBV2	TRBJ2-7	TGTGCCACCTCACCAGGACTAGCGATCGACGAGCAGTACTTC	CATSPGLAIDEQYF
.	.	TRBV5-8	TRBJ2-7	TGTGCCAGCAGCTCAGTTTCCTACGAGCAGTACTTC	CASSSVSYEQYF